Sequencing of this TCR beta chain was carried out in a study of T cell changes during pregnancy in multiple sclerosis. This CDR3 has 12 amino acids. CDR1 is LNHDA and CDR2 is SQIVND in the germline V gene (reference sequence). V shed 3 bases and J shed 4 bases, with 7 bases lying between them. TCRdb's copy holds only in-frame clones and misses some; the assay was immunoSEQ multiplex PCR. The repertoire holds 49,000 or so clones, with about 91% as singletons. This chain links TRBV19 with TRBJ2-7; tentatively, D is TRBD1 (5 bases). The clonotype was recovered from a female donor in good health, enrolled as a control in a pregnancy study. Source: CD4+ T cells from peripheral blood mononuclear cells, taken in the second trimester of pregnancy. CDR3 amino acids: CASSMTAYEQYF. CDR3 coding DNA: TGTGCCAGTAGTATGACAGCGTACGAGCAGTACTTC.